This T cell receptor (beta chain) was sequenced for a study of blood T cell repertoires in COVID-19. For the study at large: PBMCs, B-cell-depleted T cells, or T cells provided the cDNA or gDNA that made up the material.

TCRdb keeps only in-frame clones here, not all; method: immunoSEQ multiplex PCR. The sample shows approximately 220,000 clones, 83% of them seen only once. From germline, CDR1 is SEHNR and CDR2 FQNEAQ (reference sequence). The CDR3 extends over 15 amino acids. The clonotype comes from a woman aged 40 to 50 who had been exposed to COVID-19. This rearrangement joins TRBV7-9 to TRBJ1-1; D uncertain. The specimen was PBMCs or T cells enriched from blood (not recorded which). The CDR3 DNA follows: TGTGCGACCAGCCAGAGAGGCCTGGGAGACACTGAAGCTTTCTTT. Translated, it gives CATSQRGLGDTEAFF.